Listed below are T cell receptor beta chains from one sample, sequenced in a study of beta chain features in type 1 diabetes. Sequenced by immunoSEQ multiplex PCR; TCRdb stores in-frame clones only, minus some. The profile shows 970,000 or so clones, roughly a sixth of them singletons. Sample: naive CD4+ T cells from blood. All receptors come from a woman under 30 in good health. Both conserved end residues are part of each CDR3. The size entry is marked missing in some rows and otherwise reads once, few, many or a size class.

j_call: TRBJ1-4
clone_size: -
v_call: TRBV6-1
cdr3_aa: CASSASRRGEKLFF

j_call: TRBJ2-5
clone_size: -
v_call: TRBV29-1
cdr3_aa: CSVGSAAQETQYF

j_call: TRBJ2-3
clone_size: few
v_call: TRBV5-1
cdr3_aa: CASSLGWGSTDTQYF

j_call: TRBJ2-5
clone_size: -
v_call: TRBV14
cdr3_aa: CASSQGLWASGETQYF

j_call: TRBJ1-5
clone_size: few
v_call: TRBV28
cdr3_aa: CASSNSGQPQHF

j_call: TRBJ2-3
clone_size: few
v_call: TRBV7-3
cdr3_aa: CASSPQGADTQYF

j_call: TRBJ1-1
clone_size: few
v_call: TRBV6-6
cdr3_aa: CASSIFEEPEAFF

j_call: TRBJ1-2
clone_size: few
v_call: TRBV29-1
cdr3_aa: CSVEDRGNYGYTF

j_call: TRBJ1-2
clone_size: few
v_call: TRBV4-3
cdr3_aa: CASSQDPGQTDYGYTF

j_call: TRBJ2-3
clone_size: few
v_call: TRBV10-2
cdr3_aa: CATRSRSTDTQYF

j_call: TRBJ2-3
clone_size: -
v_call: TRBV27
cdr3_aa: CASRVQGSGTDTQYF

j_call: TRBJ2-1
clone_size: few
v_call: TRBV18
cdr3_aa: CASSPRQGALNEQFF

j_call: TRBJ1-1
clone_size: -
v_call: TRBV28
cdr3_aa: CASGNTEAFF